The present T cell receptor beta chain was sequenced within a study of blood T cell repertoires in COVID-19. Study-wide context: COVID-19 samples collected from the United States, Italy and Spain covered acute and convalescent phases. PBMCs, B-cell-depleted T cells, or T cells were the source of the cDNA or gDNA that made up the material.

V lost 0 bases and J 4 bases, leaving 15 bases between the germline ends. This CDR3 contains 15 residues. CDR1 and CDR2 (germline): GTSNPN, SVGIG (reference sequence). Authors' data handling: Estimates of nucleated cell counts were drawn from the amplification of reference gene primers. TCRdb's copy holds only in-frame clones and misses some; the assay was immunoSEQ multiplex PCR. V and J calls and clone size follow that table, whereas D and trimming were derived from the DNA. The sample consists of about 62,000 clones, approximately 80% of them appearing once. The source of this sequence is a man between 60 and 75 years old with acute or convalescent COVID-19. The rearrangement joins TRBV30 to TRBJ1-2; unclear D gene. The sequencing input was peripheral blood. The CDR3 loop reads CAWSVGPRVFYGYTF. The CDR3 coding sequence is TGTGCCTGGAGTGTAGGCCCCCGGGTCTTCTATGGCTACACCTTC.